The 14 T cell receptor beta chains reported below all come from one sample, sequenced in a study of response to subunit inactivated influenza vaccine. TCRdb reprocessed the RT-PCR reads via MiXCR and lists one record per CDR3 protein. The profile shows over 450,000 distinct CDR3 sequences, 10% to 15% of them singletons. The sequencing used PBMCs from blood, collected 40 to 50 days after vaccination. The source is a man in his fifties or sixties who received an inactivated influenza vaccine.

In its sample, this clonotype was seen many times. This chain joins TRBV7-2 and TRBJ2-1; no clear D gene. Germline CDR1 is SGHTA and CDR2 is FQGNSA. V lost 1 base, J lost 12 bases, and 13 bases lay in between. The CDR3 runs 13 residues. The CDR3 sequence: CASSLERGWGQFF. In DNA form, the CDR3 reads TGTGCCAGCAGCTTAGAGCGTGGGTGGGGGCAGTTCTTC. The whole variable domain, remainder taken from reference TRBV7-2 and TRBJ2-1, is GAGVSQSPSNKVTEKGKDVELRCDPISGHTALYWYRQSLGQGLEFLIYFQGNSAPDKSGLPSDRFSAERTGGSVSTLTIQRTQQEDSAVYLCASSLERGWGQFFGPGTRLTVL.

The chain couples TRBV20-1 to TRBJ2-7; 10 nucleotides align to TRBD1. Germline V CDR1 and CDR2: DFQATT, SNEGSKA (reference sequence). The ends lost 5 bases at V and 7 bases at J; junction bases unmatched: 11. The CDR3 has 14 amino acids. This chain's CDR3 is CSAYPGQGSWEQYF. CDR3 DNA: TGCAGTGCTTACCCGGGACAGGGGTCGTGGGAGCAGTACTTC.

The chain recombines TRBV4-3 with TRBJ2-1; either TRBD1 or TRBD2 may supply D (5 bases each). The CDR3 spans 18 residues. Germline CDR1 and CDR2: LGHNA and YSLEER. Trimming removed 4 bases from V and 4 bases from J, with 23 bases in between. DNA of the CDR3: TGCGCCAGCAGCCCCTACAACCCAAGGGACGATGGGTACAATGAGCAGTTCTTC. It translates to CASSPYNPRDDGYNEQFF.

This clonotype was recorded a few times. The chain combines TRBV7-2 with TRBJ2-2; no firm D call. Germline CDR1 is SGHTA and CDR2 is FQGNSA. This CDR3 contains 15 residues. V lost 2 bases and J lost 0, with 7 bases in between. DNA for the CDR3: TGTGCCAGCAGCTTATACAGACCGAACACCGGGGAGCTGTTTTTT. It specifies CASSLYRPNTGELFF.

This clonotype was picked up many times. For the CDR3, the DNA is TGCAGCGGGGGGACGGCCGCGGCCGGGGAGCTGTTTTTT. This gives the protein CSGGTAAAGELFF. This chain uses TRBV29-1 with TRBJ2-2, with D possibly being TRBD1 or TRBD2 (5 bases each). V was clipped by 7 bases and J by 6 bases, with 15 bases between them. Germline-derived CDR1 and CDR2 are SQVTM and ANQGSEA. The CDR3 contains 13 residues.

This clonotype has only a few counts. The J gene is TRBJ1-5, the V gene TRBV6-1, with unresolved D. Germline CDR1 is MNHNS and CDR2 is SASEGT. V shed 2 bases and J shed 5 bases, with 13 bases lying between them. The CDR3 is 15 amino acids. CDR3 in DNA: TGTGCCAGCAGTGAAAATCCCCGGACTTATCAGCCCCAGCATTTT. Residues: CASSENPRTYQPQHF.

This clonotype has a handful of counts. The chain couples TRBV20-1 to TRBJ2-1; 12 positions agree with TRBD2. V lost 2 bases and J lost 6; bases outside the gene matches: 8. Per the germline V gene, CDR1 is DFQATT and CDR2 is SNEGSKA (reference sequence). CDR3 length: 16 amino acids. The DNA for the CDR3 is TGCAGTGCTAGAAGCCGACTAGCGGGAGTAACCAATGAGCAGTTCTTC. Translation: CSARSRLAGVTNEQFF.

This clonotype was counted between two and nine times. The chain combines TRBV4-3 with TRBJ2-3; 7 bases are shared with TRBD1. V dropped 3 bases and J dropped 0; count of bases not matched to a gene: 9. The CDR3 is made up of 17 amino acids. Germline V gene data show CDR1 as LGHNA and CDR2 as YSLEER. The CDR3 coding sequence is TGCGCCAGCAGCCAGATCGGGACAGAAATTAGCACAGATACGCAGTATTTT. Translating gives CASSQIGTEISTDTQYF.

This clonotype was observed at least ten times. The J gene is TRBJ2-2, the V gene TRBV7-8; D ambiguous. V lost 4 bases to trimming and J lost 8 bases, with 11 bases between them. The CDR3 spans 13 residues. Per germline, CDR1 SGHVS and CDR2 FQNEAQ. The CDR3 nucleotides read TGTGCCAGCAGCTATGAGCTGGGTGGGGAGCTGTTTTTT. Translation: CASSYELGGELFF.

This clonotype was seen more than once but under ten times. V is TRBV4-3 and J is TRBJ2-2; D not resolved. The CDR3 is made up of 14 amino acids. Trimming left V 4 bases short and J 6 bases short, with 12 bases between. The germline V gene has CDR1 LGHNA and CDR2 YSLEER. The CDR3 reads CASSPGLGSGELFF. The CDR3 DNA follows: TGCGCCAGCAGCCCCGGTTTAGGGTCCGGGGAGCTGTTTTTT.

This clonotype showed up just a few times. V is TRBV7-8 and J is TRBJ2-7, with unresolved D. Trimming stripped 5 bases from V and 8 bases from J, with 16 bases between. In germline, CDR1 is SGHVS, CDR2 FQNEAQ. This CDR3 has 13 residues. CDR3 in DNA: TGTGCCAGCAGCGCTTCCCTTCAGAGTAAGCAGTACTTC. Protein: CASSASLQSKQYF.

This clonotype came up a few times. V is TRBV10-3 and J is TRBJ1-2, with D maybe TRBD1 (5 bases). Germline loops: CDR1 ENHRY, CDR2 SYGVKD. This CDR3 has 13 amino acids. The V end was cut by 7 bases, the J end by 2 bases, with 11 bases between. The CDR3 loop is CAIMAGDNYGYTF. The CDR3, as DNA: TGTGCCATCATGGCGGGGGACAACTATGGCTACACCTTC.

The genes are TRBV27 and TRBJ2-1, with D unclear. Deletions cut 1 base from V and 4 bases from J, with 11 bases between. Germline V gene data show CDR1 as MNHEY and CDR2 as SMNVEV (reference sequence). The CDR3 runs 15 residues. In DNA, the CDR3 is TGTGCCAGCAGTTTATTTGGTAGCAGGTACAATGAGCAGTTCTTC. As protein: CASSLFGSRYNEQFF.

CDR3 sequence reads: CASGPKDTQYF. The CDR3 DNA follows: TGTGCCAGCGGACCTAAGGATACGCAGTATTTT. The chain has TRBV7-2 and TRBJ2-3; no clear D gene. The CDR3 extends over 11 amino acids. From germline, CDR1 is SGHTA and CDR2 FQGNSA. V was trimmed by 8 bases and J by 6 bases, leaving 9 bases between them.